Reported below is one TCR beta chain. This clonotype was seen at least ten times. The antigen it recognizes is unknown. Base qualities are not at hand, and no much larger clone is one base apart. Including the terminal cysteine and phenylalanine, the CDR3 comprises 15 residues. CDR3 DNA is the only sequence kept; it has 45 bases, read in frame from the first base. CDR1 and CDR2 are read off the germline V gene as SGHRS and YFSETQ. At the junction V is shortened by 0 bases and J by 0 bases, with 6 bases in between. This sample stems from a study of response to subunit inactivated influenza vaccine (dated by TCRdb to about 2018). Notes on the research overall: The study used deep quantitative T cell receptor repertoire profiling to track responses to a trivalent subunit inactivated influenza vaccine.

The sample's time point, from its label and the paper: approximately 40 days after influenza vaccine administration. What the study reported, not specific to this receptor: According to the authors, only a limited number of new T cells may be recruited by each seasonal influenza vaccination.

The library was prepared using RT-PCR. The reads were generated on an Illumina HiSeq 2500. TCRdb applied fastp at Q25 and MiXCR to the public reads, then kept only in-frame beta chains. Each entry merges the rows of one CDR3 protein and shows their most common DNA and genes. Here the sample has hundreds of thousands of distinct CDR3 sequences; 10% to 11% occur a single time. The top ten hold roughly 12% of the sample. The sequence derives from a man in his fifties or sixties who received an inactivated influenza vaccine. Donor details come from another sample of the same person, matched by shared clones. Sequencing used PBMCs from blood, obtained about 40 days after vaccination. In this chain, TRBV5-1 is recombined with TRBJ1-4; the D gene is unclear. The sequenced DNA is TGCGCCAGCAGCTTGGCGGCCTCAACTAATGAAAAACTGTTTTTT. It translates as CASSLAASTNEKLFF.